This TCR beta chain appears in the sequencing data of a study of blood T cell repertoires in COVID-19. Study in general: Sites in the United States, Italy and Spain provided acute and convalescent COVID-19 samples.

With 2 bases removed from V and 1 base from J, the gap between germline ends came to 20 bases. This CDR3 spans 17 amino acids. Germline assignment: CDR1 SQVTM and CDR2 ANQGSEA. Libraries were prepared by immunoSEQ multiplex PCR; TCRdb keeps only in-frame clonotypes and omits some of them. Found here are more than 40,000 clones, 70% to 90% of them singletons; the top ten hold roughly 4.5%. The receptor was isolated from a man in his 60s with acute or convalescent COVID-19. Sequenced sample: peripheral blood. The V call is TRBV29-1, the J call TRBJ2-5; TRBD1 is a possible D gene (5 bases). The CDR3 reads CSVELSWGTALQETQYF. DNA for the CDR3: TGCAGCGTTGAATTGAGTTGGGGCACAGCGCTCCAAGAGACCCAGTACTTC. The full variable domain, with the rest looked up from reference TRBV29-1 and TRBJ2-5, is SAVISQKPSRDICQRGTSLTIQCQVDSQVTMMFWYRQQPGQSLTLIATANQGSEATYESGFVIDKFPISRPNLTFSTLTVSNMSPEDSSIYLCSVELSWGTALQETQYFGPGTRLLVL.